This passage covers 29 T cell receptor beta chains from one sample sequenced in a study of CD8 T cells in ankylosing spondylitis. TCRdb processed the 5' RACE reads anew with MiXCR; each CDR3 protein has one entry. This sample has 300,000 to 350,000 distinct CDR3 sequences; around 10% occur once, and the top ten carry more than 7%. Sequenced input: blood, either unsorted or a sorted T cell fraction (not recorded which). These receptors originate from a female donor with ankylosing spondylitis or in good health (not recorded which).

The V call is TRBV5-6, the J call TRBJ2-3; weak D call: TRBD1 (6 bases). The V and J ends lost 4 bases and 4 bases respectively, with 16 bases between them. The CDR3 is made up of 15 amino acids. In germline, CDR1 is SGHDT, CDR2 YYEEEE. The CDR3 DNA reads TGTGCCAGCAGCCCTTCCTGGACAGTAGCAGATACGCAGTATTTT. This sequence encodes CASSPSWTVADTQYF. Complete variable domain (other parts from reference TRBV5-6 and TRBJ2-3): DAGVTQSPTHLIKTRGQQVTLRCSPKSGHDTVSWYQQALGQGPQFIFQYYEEEERQRGNFPDRFSGHQFPNYSSELNVNALLLGDSALYLCASSPSWTVADTQYFGPGTRLTVL.

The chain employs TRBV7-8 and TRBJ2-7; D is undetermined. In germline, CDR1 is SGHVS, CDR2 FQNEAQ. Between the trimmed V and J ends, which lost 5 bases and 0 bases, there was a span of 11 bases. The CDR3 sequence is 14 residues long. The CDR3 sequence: CASSPLKASYEQYF. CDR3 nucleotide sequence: TGTGCCAGCAGCCCCTTAAAGGCCTCCTACGAGCAGTACTTC.

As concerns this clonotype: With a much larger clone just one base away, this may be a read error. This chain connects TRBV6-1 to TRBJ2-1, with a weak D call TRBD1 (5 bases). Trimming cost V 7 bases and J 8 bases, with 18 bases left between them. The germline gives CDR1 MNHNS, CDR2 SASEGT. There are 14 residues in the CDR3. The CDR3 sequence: CASKGWAWGDEQFF. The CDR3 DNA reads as TGTGCCAGCAAAGGCTGGGCCTGGGGCGATGAGCAGTTCTTC.

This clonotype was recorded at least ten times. The CDR3 coding sequence is TGTGCCAGCAGTGTGACCCAAGAGACCCAGTACTTC. As protein: CASSVTQETQYF. This chain links TRBV2 with TRBJ2-5; no reliable D call. Germline V gene sequence: CDR1 SNHLY, CDR2 FYNNEI. V dropped 4 bases and J dropped 1 base, with 4 bases sitting between them. This CDR3 has 12 amino acids.

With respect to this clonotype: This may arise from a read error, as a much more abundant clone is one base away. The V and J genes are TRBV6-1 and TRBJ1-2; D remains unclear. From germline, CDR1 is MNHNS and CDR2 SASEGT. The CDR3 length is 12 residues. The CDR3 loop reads CASSATSLGYPF. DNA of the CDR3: TGTGCCAGCAGTGCAACATCGCTCGGCTACCCCTTC.

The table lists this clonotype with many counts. The CDR3 DNA sequence: TGCAGTGCTAGGGACTCGTTGGTGGGGTCGCAGTATTTT. Protein sequence: CSARDSLVGSQYF. The chain employs TRBV20-1 and TRBJ2-3; D might be TRBD2 (5 bases). With 3 bases removed from V and 10 bases from J, the gap between germline ends came to 17 bases. The germline gives CDR1 DFQATT, CDR2 SNEGSKA (reference sequence). The CDR3 contains 13 residues.

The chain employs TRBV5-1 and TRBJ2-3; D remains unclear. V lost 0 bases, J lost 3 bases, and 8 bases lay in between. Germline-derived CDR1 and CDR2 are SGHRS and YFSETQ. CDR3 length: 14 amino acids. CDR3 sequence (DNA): TGCGCCAGCAGCTTGGACGGCCTGACAGATACGCAGTATTTT. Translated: CASSLDGLTDTQYF.

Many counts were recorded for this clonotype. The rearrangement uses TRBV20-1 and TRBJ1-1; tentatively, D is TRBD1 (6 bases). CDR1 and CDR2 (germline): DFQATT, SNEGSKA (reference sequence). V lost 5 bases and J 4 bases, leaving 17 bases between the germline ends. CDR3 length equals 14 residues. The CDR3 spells CSAPQGGGRTEAFF. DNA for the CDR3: TGCAGTGCTCCCCAAGGGGGGGGACGCACTGAAGCTTTCTTT.

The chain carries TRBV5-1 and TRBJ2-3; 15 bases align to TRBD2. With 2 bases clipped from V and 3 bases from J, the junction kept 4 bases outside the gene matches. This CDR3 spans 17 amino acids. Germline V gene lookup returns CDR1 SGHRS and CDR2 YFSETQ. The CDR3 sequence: CASSFGLAGGRTDTQYF. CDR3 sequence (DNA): TGCGCCAGCAGCTTCGGACTAGCGGGGGGGCGGACAGATACGCAGTATTTT.

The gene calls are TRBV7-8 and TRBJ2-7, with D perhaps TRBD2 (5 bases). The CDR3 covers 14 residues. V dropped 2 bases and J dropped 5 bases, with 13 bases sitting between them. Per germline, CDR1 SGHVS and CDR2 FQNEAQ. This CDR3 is CASSLTSSGNEQYF. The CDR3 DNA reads TGTGCCAGCAGCTTAACGTCCTCCGGGAACGAGCAGTACTTC.

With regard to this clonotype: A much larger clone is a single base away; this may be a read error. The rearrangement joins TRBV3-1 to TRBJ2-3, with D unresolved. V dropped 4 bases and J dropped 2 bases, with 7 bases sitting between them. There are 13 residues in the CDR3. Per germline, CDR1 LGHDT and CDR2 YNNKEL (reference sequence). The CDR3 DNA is TGTGCCAGCAGCCGGATAGCCACAGATACGCAGTATTTT. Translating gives CASSRIATDTQYF.

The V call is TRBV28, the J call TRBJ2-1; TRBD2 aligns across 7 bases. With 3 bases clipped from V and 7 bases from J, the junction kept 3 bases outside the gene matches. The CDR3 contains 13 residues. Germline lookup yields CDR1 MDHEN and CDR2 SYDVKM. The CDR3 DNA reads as TGTGCCAGCAGTTTTGGGAGGGTTAATGAGCAGTTCTTC. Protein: CASSFGRVNEQFF.

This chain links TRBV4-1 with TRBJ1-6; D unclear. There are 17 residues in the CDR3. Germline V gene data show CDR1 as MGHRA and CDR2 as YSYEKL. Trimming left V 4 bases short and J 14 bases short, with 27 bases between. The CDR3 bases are TGCGCCAGCAGCCGGGGTCGGGCCTGGACCCCAGACCTCACCCTCCACTTT. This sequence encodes CASSRGRAWTPDLTLHF.

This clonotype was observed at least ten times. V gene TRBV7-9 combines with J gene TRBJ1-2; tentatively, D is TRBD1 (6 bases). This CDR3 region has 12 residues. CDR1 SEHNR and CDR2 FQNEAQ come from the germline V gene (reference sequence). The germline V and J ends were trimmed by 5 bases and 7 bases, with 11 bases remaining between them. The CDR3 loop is CASSVPRGGYTF. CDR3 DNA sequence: TGTGCCAGCAGCGTCCCCAGGGGTGGCTACACCTTC.

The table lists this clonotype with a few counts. The CDR3 DNA sequence: TGTGCCAGCAGCCCCAGGACTAGCGGGAGACAAGAGACCCAGTACTTC. Its translation is CASSPRTSGRQETQYF. The V call is TRBV3-1, the J call TRBJ2-5; TRBD2 matches at 13 bases. The CDR3 contains 16 residues. The V segment lost 4 bases and the J segment 2 bases; nucleotides outside the gene matches: 4. In germline, CDR1 is LGHDT, CDR2 YNNKEL (reference sequence).

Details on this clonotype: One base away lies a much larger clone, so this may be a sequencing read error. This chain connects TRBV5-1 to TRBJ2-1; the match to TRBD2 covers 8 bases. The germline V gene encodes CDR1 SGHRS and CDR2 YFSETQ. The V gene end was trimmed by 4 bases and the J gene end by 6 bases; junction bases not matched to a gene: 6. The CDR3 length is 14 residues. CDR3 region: CASSPSGSLNEQFF. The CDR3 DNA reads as TGCGCCAGCAGCCCGAGCGGGAGTCTCAATGAGCAGTTCTTC.

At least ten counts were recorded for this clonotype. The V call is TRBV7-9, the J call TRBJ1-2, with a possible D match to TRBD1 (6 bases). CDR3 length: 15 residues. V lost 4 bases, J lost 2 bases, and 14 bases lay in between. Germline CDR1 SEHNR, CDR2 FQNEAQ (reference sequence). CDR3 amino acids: CASSSSSDRNYGYTF. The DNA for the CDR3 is TGTGCCAGCAGCTCATCCTCGGACAGAAACTATGGCTACACCTTC. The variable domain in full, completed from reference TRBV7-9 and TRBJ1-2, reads DTGVSQNPRHKITKRGQNVTFRCDPISEHNRLYWYRQTLGQGPEFLTYFQNEAQLEKSRLLSDRFSAERPKGSFSTLEIQRTEQGDSAMYLCASSSSSDRNYGYTFGSGTRLTVV.

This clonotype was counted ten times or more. CDR3 in DNA: TGCGCCAGCAGCTACCCGGGACAGGGGGCCACGTTCTCCTACAATGAGCAGTTCTTC. This translates into CASSYPGQGATFSYNEQFF. This rearrangement joins TRBV5-1 to TRBJ2-1, with 12 bases identical to TRBD1. The CDR3 is 19 amino acids. Trimming cost V 3 bases and J 0 bases; bases outside gene matches: 10. The germline V gene has CDR1 SGHRS and CDR2 YFSETQ.

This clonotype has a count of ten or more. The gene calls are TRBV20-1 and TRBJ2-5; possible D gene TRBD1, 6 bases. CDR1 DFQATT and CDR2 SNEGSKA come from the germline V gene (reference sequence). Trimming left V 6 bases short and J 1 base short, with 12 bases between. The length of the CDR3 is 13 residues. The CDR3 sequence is CSADGQFQETQYF. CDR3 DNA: TGCAGTGCGGACGGACAGTTCCAAGAGACCCAGTACTTC.

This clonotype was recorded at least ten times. This CDR3 reads CSARAANTGATYEQYF. The CDR3 bases are TGCAGTGCTAGAGCGGCCAACACAGGGGCTACCTACGAGCAGTACTTC. This rearrangement joins TRBV20-1 to TRBJ2-7; 7 positions agree with TRBD1. The CDR3 totals 16 residues. Germline CDR1 is DFQATT and CDR2 is SNEGSKA (reference sequence). The trim removed 1 base at V and 2 bases at J, leaving 11 bases unmatched.

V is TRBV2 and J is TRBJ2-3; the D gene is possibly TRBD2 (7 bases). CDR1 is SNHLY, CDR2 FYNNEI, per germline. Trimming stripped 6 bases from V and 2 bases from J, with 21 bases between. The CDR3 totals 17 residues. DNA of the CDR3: TGTGCCAGCAGACAGGGACTACCGGGGATCAACACAGATACGCAGTATTTT. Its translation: CASRQGLPGINTDTQYF.

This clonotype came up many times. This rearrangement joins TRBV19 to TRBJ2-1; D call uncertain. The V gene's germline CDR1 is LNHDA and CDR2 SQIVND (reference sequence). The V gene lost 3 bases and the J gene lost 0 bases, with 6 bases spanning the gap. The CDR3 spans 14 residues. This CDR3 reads CASSISGSYNEQFF. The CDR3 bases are TGTGCCAGTAGTATCTCGGGCTCCTACAATGAGCAGTTCTTC.

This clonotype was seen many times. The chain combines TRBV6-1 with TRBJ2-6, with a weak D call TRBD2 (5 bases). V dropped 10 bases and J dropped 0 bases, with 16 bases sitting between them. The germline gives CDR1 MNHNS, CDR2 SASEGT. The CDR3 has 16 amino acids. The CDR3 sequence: CATSADGGSGANVLTF. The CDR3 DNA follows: TGTGCCACCTCAGCGGACGGTGGCTCTGGGGCCAACGTCCTGACTTTC.

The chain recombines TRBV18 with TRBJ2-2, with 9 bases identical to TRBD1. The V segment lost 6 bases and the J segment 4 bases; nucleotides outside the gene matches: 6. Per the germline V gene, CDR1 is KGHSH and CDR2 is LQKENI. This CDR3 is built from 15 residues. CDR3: CASSRDRVITGELFF. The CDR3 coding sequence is TGTGCCAGCTCCCGGGACAGGGTCATCACCGGGGAGCTGTTTTTT.

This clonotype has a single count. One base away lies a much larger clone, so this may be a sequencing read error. The CDR3 DNA reads as TGCGGTGCCCCAAGTCAGGGGAACTATGGCTACACCTTC. Protein sequence: CGAPSQGNYGYTF. The chain couples TRBV20-1 to TRBJ1-2; TRBD1 might be the D (6 bases). There are 13 residues in the CDR3. CDR1 DFQATT and CDR2 SNEGSKA come from the germline V gene (reference sequence).

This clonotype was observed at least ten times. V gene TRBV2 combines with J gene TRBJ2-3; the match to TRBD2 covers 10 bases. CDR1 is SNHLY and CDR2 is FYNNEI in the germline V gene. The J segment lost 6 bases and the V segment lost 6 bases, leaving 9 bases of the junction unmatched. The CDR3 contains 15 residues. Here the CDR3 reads CASRLRLAGLDTQYF. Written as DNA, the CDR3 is TGTGCCAGCAGGCTCAGACTAGCGGGTCTGGATACGCAGTATTTT.

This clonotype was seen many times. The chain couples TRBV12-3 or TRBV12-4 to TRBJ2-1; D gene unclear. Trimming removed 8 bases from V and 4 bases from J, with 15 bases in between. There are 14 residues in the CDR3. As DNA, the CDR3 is TGTGCCAGCGGGGATAGTAGGGTTTACAATGAGCAGTTCTTC. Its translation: CASGDSRVYNEQFF.

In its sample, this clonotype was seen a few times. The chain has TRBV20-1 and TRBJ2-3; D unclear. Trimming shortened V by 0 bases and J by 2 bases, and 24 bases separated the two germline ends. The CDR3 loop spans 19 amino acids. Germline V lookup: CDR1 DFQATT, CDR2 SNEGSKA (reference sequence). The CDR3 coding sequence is TGCAGTGCTAGAGATCGCGGACCCCACTACCCCACAATCACAGATACGCAGTATTTT. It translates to CSARDRGPHYPTITDTQYF.

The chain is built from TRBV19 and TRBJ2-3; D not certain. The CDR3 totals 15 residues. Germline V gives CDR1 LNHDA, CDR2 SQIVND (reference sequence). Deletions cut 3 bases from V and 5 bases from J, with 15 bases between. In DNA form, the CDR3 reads TGTGCCAGTAGTATTAATCGGGCCCCCAAAGATACGCAGTATTTT. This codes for CASSINRAPKDTQYF.